This is a list of T cell receptor beta chains from one sample in a study of blood T cell repertoires in COVID-19. Profiling relied on immunoSEQ multiplex PCR, and the TCRdb table lists in-frame clones only, not all of them. The table records 110,000 or so clones, about 88% of them present only once. Sequencing was carried out using peripheral blood. The receptors derive from a man between 40 and 49 years old with acute or convalescent COVID-19. The CDR3 runs from the conserved cysteine through the conserved F or W. D genes are given only for firm matches. The size of a clone is reported for some rows only, either as once, few or many, or as a class for expanded clones.

CDR3aa: CASSRRQGTGLNIQYF
CDR3nt: TGTGCCAGCAGCAGAAGACAAGGGACAGGTCTAAACATTCAGTACTTC
abundance: NA
v_gene: TRBV2
j_gene: TRBJ2-4
d_gene: TRBD1

CDR3aa: CASSSQGGGVYEQYF
CDR3nt: TGTGCCAGCAGCTCTCAGGGCGGGGGGGTCTACGAGCAGTACTTC
abundance: NA
v_gene: TRBV5-4
j_gene: TRBJ2-7
d_gene: TRBD2

CDR3aa: CATRAGGLGSTDTQYF
CDR3nt: TGTGCCACCAGAGCGGGGGGCCTAGGTAGCACAGATACGCAGTATTTT
abundance: NA
v_gene: TRBV15
j_gene: TRBJ2-3
d_gene: TRBD2

CDR3aa: CASSLGLAGTDTQYF
CDR3nt: TGTGCCAGCAGCTTGGGACTAGCGGGTACAGATACGCAGTATTTT
abundance: NA
v_gene: TRBV5-4
j_gene: TRBJ2-3
d_gene: TRBD2

CDR3aa: CASSLGQGWDYGYTF
CDR3nt: TGTGCCAGCAGCTTAGGTCAGGGGTGGGACTATGGCTACACCTTC
abundance: NA
v_gene: TRBV7-8
j_gene: TRBJ1-2
d_gene: NA

CDR3aa: CASSQEPGTGDGYTF
CDR3nt: TGTGCCAGCAGCCAGGAACCGGGGACAGGGGATGGCTACACCTTC
abundance: NA
v_gene: TRBV3-1/TRBV3-2
j_gene: TRBJ1-2
d_gene: TRBD1

CDR3aa: CASSQVGLAGVREQYF
CDR3nt: TGTGCCAGCAGCCAAGTGGGGCTAGCGGGGGTGCGGGAGCAGTACTTC
abundance: NA
v_gene: TRBV3-1/TRBV3-2
j_gene: TRBJ2-7
d_gene: TRBD2

CDR3aa: CASSDQNTEAFF
CDR3nt: TGTGCCAGCAGTGACCAGAACACTGAAGCTTTCTTT
abundance: NA
v_gene: TRBV6-1
j_gene: TRBJ1-1
d_gene: NA

CDR3aa: CASSLGGEHEQFF
CDR3nt: TGCGCCAGCAGCTTAGGGGGGGAGCATGAGCAGTTCTTC
abundance: NA
v_gene: TRBV5-1
j_gene: TRBJ2-1
d_gene: NA

CDR3aa: CASSLDFGTEAFF
CDR3nt: TGTGCCAGCAGCTTGGACTTTGGCACTGAAGCTTTCTTT
abundance: few
v_gene: TRBV5-4
j_gene: TRBJ1-1
d_gene: NA

CDR3aa: CASSLPSGLGGELFF
CDR3nt: TGTGCCAGCAGCTTACCATCGGGGTTGGGCGGGGAGCTGTTTTTT
abundance: once
v_gene: TRBV7-3
j_gene: TRBJ2-2
d_gene: NA

CDR3aa: CASTPRGPDEQFF
CDR3nt: TGTGCCAGCACCCCTCGCGGGCCCGATGAGCAGTTCTTC
abundance: NA
v_gene: TRBV12-3/TRBV12-4
j_gene: TRBJ2-1
d_gene: NA

CDR3aa: CASSLEGQGPPVTDTQYF
CDR3nt: TGCGCCAGCAGCTTGGAGGGACAGGGGCCTCCCGTCACAGATACGCAGTATTTT
abundance: once
v_gene: TRBV5-1
j_gene: TRBJ2-3
d_gene: TRBD1

CDR3aa: CASSENRGNYGYTF
CDR3nt: TGTGCCAGTAGCGAAAACAGGGGGAACTATGGCTACACCTTC
abundance: NA
v_gene: TRBV19
j_gene: TRBJ1-2
d_gene: TRBD1

CDR3aa: CASGLDRVNTEAFF
CDR3nt: TGTGCTAGTGGTTTGGACCGAGTGAACACTGAAGCTTTCTTT
abundance: NA
v_gene: TRBV12-5
j_gene: TRBJ1-1
d_gene: NA

CDR3aa: CASQYRVGYEQYF
CDR3nt: TGTGCCAGCCAGTACAGGGTAGGCTACGAGCAGTACTTC
abundance: NA
v_gene: TRBV7-9
j_gene: TRBJ2-7
d_gene: NA

CDR3aa: CASSETGTGSYEQYF
CDR3nt: TGTGCCAGCAGTGAAACCGGGACAGGTTCCTACGAGCAGTACTTC
abundance: once
v_gene: TRBV6-1
j_gene: TRBJ2-7
d_gene: TRBD1

CDR3aa: CASSVGYEEGAFLTDTQYF
CDR3nt: TGTGCCAGCAGCGTAGGATATGAGGAGGGGGCCTTTTTAACAGATACGCAGTATTTT
abundance: NA
v_gene: TRBV9
j_gene: TRBJ2-3
d_gene: NA

CDR3aa: CASSPLGQGSYGYTF
CDR3nt: TGTGCCAGCAGCCCGCTGGGACAGGGGAGTTATGGCTACACCTTC
abundance: NA
v_gene: TRBV5-6
j_gene: TRBJ1-2
d_gene: TRBD1

CDR3aa: CASSSSILGLGNTIYF
CDR3nt: TGTGCCAGCAGCTCTTCCATCTTGGGACTGGGAAACACCATATATTTT
abundance: NA
v_gene: TRBV6-2/TRBV6-3
j_gene: TRBJ1-3
d_gene: NA

CDR3aa: CAPRGRTGMVNEQFF
CDR3nt: TGTGCCCCCCGGGGCCGGACAGGGATGGTCAATGAGCAGTTCTTC
abundance: NA
v_gene: TRBV5-8
j_gene: TRBJ2-1
d_gene: TRBD1

CDR3aa: CASSLVSGVGYTF
CDR3nt: TGTGCCAGCAGTTTAGTGTCGGGGGTAGGCTACACCTTC
abundance: NA
v_gene: TRBV12-3/TRBV12-4
j_gene: TRBJ1-2
d_gene: NA

CDR3aa: CASSPDRGNGLKKLFF
CDR3nt: TGTGCCAGTAGTCCCGACAGGGGGAACGGACTAAAAAAACTGTTTTTT
abundance: NA
v_gene: TRBV19
j_gene: TRBJ1-4
d_gene: TRBD1

CDR3aa: CASSQDMRTSEYEQYF
CDR3nt: TGTGCCAGCAGCCAAGATATGAGGACTAGCGAGTACGAGCAGTACTTC
abundance: few
v_gene: TRBV4-2
j_gene: TRBJ2-7
d_gene: TRBD2

CDR3aa: CASRSAGQGNTEAFF
CDR3nt: TGTGCCAGCAGGTCCGCGGGACAGGGTAACACTGAAGCTTTCTTT
abundance: NA
v_gene: TRBV2
j_gene: TRBJ1-1
d_gene: TRBD1

CDR3aa: CAWQQEKLFF
CDR3nt: TGTGCCTGGCAACAAGAAAAACTGTTTTTT
abundance: few
v_gene: TRBV30
j_gene: TRBJ1-4
d_gene: NA

CDR3aa: CASSLDSFGHHF
CDR3nt: TGCGCCAGCAGCTTGGACAGTTTTGGCCATCACTTC
abundance: NA
v_gene: TRBV5-1
j_gene: TRBJ2-5
d_gene: NA

CDR3aa: CASSQDVTGSRPLHF
CDR3nt: TGCGCCAGCAGCCAAGACGTCACGGGGTCGAGACCCCTCCACTTT
abundance: NA
v_gene: TRBV4-3
j_gene: TRBJ1-6
d_gene: NA

CDR3aa: CASSADRGRYNEQFF
CDR3nt: TGTGCCAGCAGCGCGGACAGGGGGAGATACAATGAGCAGTTCTTC
abundance: NA
v_gene: TRBV9
j_gene: TRBJ2-1
d_gene: TRBD1

CDR3aa: CASSEPRGVAGELFF
CDR3nt: TGCGCCAGCAGTGAACCGCGGGGGGTCGCCGGGGAGCTGTTTTTT
abundance: NA
v_gene: TRBV10-1
j_gene: TRBJ2-2
d_gene: TRBD2

CDR3aa: CASSRRTSGGYQETQYF
CDR3nt: TGTGCCAGCAGCAGGCGGACTAGCGGGGGGTACCAAGAGACCCAGTACTTC
abundance: NA
v_gene: TRBV21-1
j_gene: TRBJ2-5
d_gene: NA

CDR3aa: CASSTRQVITDTQYF
CDR3nt: TGTGCCAGCAGCACCCGACAGGTTATCACAGATACGCAGTATTTT
abundance: NA
v_gene: TRBV27
j_gene: TRBJ2-3
d_gene: NA

CDR3aa: CASTPGKRTDTQYF
CDR3nt: TGCGCCAGCACCCCCGGGAAACGCACAGATACGCAGTATTTT
abundance: NA
v_gene: TRBV10-2
j_gene: TRBJ2-3
d_gene: NA

CDR3aa: CASSPSRDYGYTF
CDR3nt: TGTGCCAGCAGTCCTTCCAGGGACTATGGCTACACCTTC
abundance: NA
v_gene: TRBV2
j_gene: TRBJ1-2
d_gene: NA

CDR3aa: CASSLNYEQYF
CDR3nt: TGTGCCAGCAGTCTAAACTACGAGCAGTACTTC
abundance: NA
v_gene: TRBV6-5
j_gene: TRBJ2-7
d_gene: NA

CDR3aa: CASSQRHADTQYF
CDR3nt: TGTGCCAGCAGCCAAAGACACGCCGATACGCAGTATTTT
abundance: NA
v_gene: TRBV6-5
j_gene: TRBJ2-3
d_gene: NA

CDR3aa: CASSQGLAGGETQYF
CDR3nt: TGCGCCAGCAGCCAAGGCTTAGCGGGGGGAGAGACCCAGTACTTC
abundance: NA
v_gene: TRBV4-3
j_gene: TRBJ2-5
d_gene: TRBD2

CDR3aa: CASSPLGGITDTQYF
CDR3nt: TGTGCCAGCAGCCCCCTAGGGGGAATAACAGATACGCAGTATTTT
abundance: NA
v_gene: TRBV7-2
j_gene: TRBJ2-3
d_gene: NA